This TCR beta chain is drawn from a study of PD-1 blockade in mismatch repair-deficient tumors. Study summary: Enrolled about 2012-2016, patients had progressing, pretreated mismatch repair-deficient cancers of 12 types.

About this clone itself: Its cognate antigen is unknown.

The study, taken as a whole, reports: Tumor-resident clones, often absent from pretreatment blood, expanded after pembrolizumab and then contracted.

PCR or immunohistochemistry showed mismatch repair deficiency in every enrolled patient. TCRs were sequenced from a few patients responding to pembrolizumab. The V gene end was trimmed by 4 bases and the J gene end by 9 bases; junction bases not matched to a gene: 7. Per germline, CDR1 SGHRS and CDR2 YFSETQ. The CDR3 runs 15 residues. Profiled with immunoSEQ multiplex PCR; TCRdb holds only in-frame clones, not every one. The table records tens of thousands of clones, less than 85% of them present only once. The sample here was PBMCs, taken before pembrolizumab treatment. This TCR was recovered from an adult with mismatch repair-deficient cancer. This chain connects TRBV5-1 to TRBJ2-1, with 13 positions matching TRBD2. The CDR3 protein is CASSEGLAGAAEQFF. CDR3 coding DNA: TGCGCCAGCAGCGAAGGACTAGCGGGAGCGGCTGAGCAGTTCTTC.